Listed below are T cell receptor beta chains from one sample, sequenced in a study of control samples from healthy donors and cancer patients. Only in-frame clones appear in the TCRdb table, and some are missing; sequencing was by immunoSEQ multiplex PCR. There are around 200,000 clones in the sample; approximately 92% occur only once, and approximately 1.5% lies in the top ten. Sequencing was carried out using blood. These receptors were obtained from a man younger than 35 in good health. Each CDR3 is given with its conserved first and last residue. The D gene is left open where the match is weak. Expanded clones are given a class, and other clones once, few, many or no size at all.

j_call,d_call,v_call,clone_size,cdr3_aa,cdr3_nt
TRBJ2-1,TRBD1,TRBV7-3,-,CASSRDRYNEQFF,TGTGCCAGCAGTAGGGACAGGTACAATGAGCAGTTCTTC
TRBJ2-7,TRBD2,TRBV4-1,few,CASSQDTSGDTTLPYEQYF,TGCGCCAGCAGCCAAGATACTAGCGGGGACACGACCCTTCCCTACGAGCAGTACTTC
TRBJ1-5,-,TRBV21-1,-,CASSPNQPQHF,TGTGCCAGCAGCCCAAATCAGCCCCAGCATTTT
TRBJ1-2,TRBD1,TRBV30,-,CAWSETGRPNYGYTF,TGTGCCTGGAGTGAGACAGGGCGACCTAACTATGGCTACACCTTC
TRBJ2-7,-,TRBV3-1/TRBV3-2,-,CASSQEGAGYEQYF,TGTGCCAGCAGCCAAGAGGGTGCAGGCTACGAGCAGTACTTC
TRBJ2-7,-,TRBV6-1,-,CASSEVGEDEQYF,TGTGCCAGCAGTGAAGTGGGGGAGGACGAGCAGTACTTC
TRBJ2-7,-,TRBV2,-,CASREAGREQYF,TGTGCCAGCAGAGAAGCAGGGAGAGAGCAGTACTTC
TRBJ2-1,-,TRBV30,-,CAWSVKLGYDNEQFF,TGTGCCTGGAGTGTAAAGTTAGGCTACGACAATGAGCAGTTCTTC
TRBJ2-7,-,TRBV2,-,CASSENFYEQYF,TGTGCCAGCAGTGAAAACTTCTACGAGCAGTACTTC
TRBJ2-7,-,TRBV6-1,few,CASSEAPRGAYEQYF,TGTGCCAGCAGTGAAGCCCCCAGGGGAGCCTACGAGCAGTACTTC
TRBJ2-7,TRBD2,TRBV5-1,-,CASSQNVAGVSYEQYF,TGCGCCAGCAGCCAAAATGTAGCGGGGGTCTCCTACGAGCAGTACTTC
TRBJ1-1,-,TRBV6-5,-,CASSYSIRVSTEAFF,TGTGCCAGCAGTTACTCGATACGGGTAAGCACTGAAGCTTTCTTT
TRBJ2-1,TRBD1,TRBV7-2,-,CASLNRGRVNEQFF,TGTGCCAGCTTAAACAGGGGGCGCGTCAATGAGCAGTTCTTC
TRBJ2-3,-,TRBV12-3/TRBV12-4,-,CASRKDATDTQYF,TGTGCCAGCAGAAAGGACGCCACAGATACGCAGTATTTT
TRBJ1-1,-,TRBV5-4,-,CASSPVGGGNTEAFF,TGTGCCAGCAGCCCCGTGGGAGGGGGAAACACTGAAGCTTTCTTT
TRBJ2-3,-,TRBV9,-,CASSVVVGTDTQYF,TGTGCCAGCAGCGTAGTGGTCGGCACAGATACGCAGTATTTT
TRBJ2-7,-,TRBV5-4,-,CASSAGPLTSYEQYF,TGTGCCAGCAGCGCGGGACCCCTAACTTCTTACGAGCAGTACTTC
TRBJ1-2,-,TRBV6-5,-,CASSFDMNYGYTF,TGTGCCAGCAGTTTCGACATGAACTATGGCTACACCTTC
TRBJ2-7,TRBD1,TRBV5-4,once,CASSGGGQGRYEQYF,TGTGCCAGCAGCGGGGGGGGACAGGGCAGGTACGAGCAGTACTTC
TRBJ2-5,-,TRBV10-1,-,CASSESPGVTGETQYF,TGCGCCAGCAGTGAGTCCCCGGGGGTGACCGGGGAGACCCAGTACTTC
TRBJ2-1,-,TRBV2,once,CASAPDGNEQFF,TGTGCCAGCGCACCCGATGGGAATGAGCAGTTCTTC
TRBJ1-1,TRBD1,TRBV28,once,CASSTPGQGPPEAFF,TGTGCCAGCAGTACCCCGGGACAGGGGCCGCCTGAAGCTTTCTTT
TRBJ2-3,-,TRBV3-1/TRBV3-2,-,CASRRGGAAADTQYF,TGTGCCAGCAGACGAGGGGGGGCCGCCGCAGATACGCAGTATTTT
TRBJ1-1,-,TRBV6-5,once,CASKAGGRPAAFF,TGTGCCAGCAAGGCGGGGGGCCGACCCGCCGCTTTCTTT
TRBJ2-5,TRBD2,TRBV24-1,-,CATSDLTSGGSKTQYF,TGTGCCACCAGTGATTTGACTAGCGGGGGATCGAAGACCCAGTACTTC
TRBJ1-6,TRBD1,TRBV6-1,-,CASSERGQPFNSPLHF,TGTGCCAGCAGTGAAAGGGGGCAGCCCTTTAATTCACCCCTCCACTTT
TRBJ2-3,-,TRBV14,-,CASSQGGASGDTQYF,TGTGCCAGCAGCCAGGGTGGGGCTTCGGGTGATACGCAGTATTTT
TRBJ2-1,-,TRBV29-1,-,CSGNLGSYNEQFF,TGCAGCGGTAATCTGGGCTCCTACAATGAGCAGTTCTTC
TRBJ1-2,-,TRBV28,-,CASSQVNYGYTF,TGTGCCAGCAGCCAGGTTAACTATGGCTACACCTTC
TRBJ2-7,-,TRBV2,once,CASSEAPGHYYEQYF,TGTGCCAGCAGTGAAGCGCCGGGACACTACTACGAGCAGTACTTC
TRBJ1-3,-,TRBV4-1,-,CASSQVSNTIYF,TGCGCCAGCAGCCAAGTTTCAAACACCATATATTTT
TRBJ2-2,-,TRBV7-6,-,CASSSSGLNTGELFF,TGTGCCAGCAGCTCTTCGGGACTCAACACCGGGGAGCTGTTTTTT
TRBJ1-4,TRBD1,TRBV18,-,CASSPGTGTGQKVKLFF,TGTGCCAGCTCACCAGGGACAGGGACTGGACAGAAGGTAAAACTGTTTTTT
TRBJ1-4,-,TRBV11-2,-,CASSPDRNEKLFF,TGTGCCAGCAGCCCCGACAGGAATGAAAAACTGTTTTTT
TRBJ2-5,TRBD1,TRBV30,-,CAWSRGQGARETQYF,TGTGCCTGGAGTCGGGGACAGGGGGCGCGAGAGACCCAGTACTTC
TRBJ2-5,-,TRBV29-1,-,CSVGQLQETQYF,TGCAGCGTTGGGCAGCTCCAAGAGACCCAGTACTTC
TRBJ2-1,TRBD2,TRBV3-1/TRBV3-2,-,CASSPTSWIYNEQFF,TGTGCCAGCAGCCCGACTAGCTGGATCTACAATGAGCAGTTCTTC
TRBJ2-7,TRBD1,TRBV24-1,-,CATSDRDRGVDEQYF,TGTGCCACCAGTGATCGGGACAGGGGCGTCGACGAGCAGTACTTC
TRBJ1-1,TRBD1,TRBV13,-,CASSLLDRENTEAFF,TGTGCCAGCAGCTTGTTGGACAGGGAGAACACTGAAGCTTTCTTT
TRBJ2-7,TRBD1,TRBV6-5,once,CASRLQGAMYF,TGTGCCAGCAGGCTACAGGGGGCTATGTACTTC
TRBJ1-1,-,TRBV30,-,CAWRRSESTEAFF,TGTGCCTGGAGGAGGTCCGAGAGCACTGAAGCTTTCTTT
TRBJ1-2,TRBD1,TRBV5-1,-,CASSLVSGGDYGYTF,TGCGCCAGCAGCTTGGTATCAGGGGGCGACTATGGCTACACCTTC
TRBJ2-3,TRBD2,TRBV28,-,CASSRGLAVLNTDTQYF,TGTGCCAGCAGCCGGGGACTAGCGGTGTTGAACACAGATACGCAGTATTTT
TRBJ2-5,-,TRBV3-1/TRBV3-2,-,CASSPIRSFQETQYF,TGTGCCAGCAGCCCTATTCGGTCATTCCAAGAGACCCAGTACTTC
TRBJ1-4,-,TRBV5-1,-,CASSLEPWVEKLFF,TGCGCCAGCAGCTTGGAACCGTGGGTAGAAAAACTGTTTTTT
TRBJ1-2,TRBD1,TRBV5-1,-,CASSLGQGAGGYTF,TGCGCCAGCAGCTTGGGACAGGGGGCGGGGGGCTACACCTTC
TRBJ2-3,-,TRBV29-1,-,CSVVREGGKGDTQYF,TGCAGCGTTGTGCGGGAAGGGGGCAAAGGAGATACGCAGTATTTT
TRBJ2-5,-,TRBV4-1,-,CASSQGPLIGSLGETQYF,TGCGCCAGCAGCCAAGGTCCCCTTATTGGCTCCCTGGGAGAGACCCAGTACTTC